The clone carrying this T cell receptor beta chain occurred a few times. In building TCR beta libraries, iRepertoire HTBI primers were used together with Arm-PCR of CDR3 regions. Each CDR3 protein gets one entry after TCRdb re-called the multiplex PCR reads with MiXCR. The sample holds about half a million distinct CDR3 sequences; about 12% are singletons and the top ten take roughly 8.9%. The data were obtained in a study of regulatory T cells in long-lasting Graves disease. Indicated time point: newly diagnosed GD, antithyroid drugs for less than 3 months. RNA isolated from PBMCs was used to make the TCR library. Graves' disease diagnoses used American Thyroid Association guidelines. The CDR3 consists of 11 residues. CDR1 is LNHDA, CDR2 SQIVND, per germline (reference sequence). Between the trimmed V and J ends, which lost 5 bases and 8 bases, there was a span of 7 bases. These sequences were also reported in another study, on T cells in Graves' hyperthyroidism and ophthalmopathy.

This sequence originates from a woman between 25 and 40 years old with Graves disease. The starting material was peripheral blood mononuclear cells (PBMCs), obtained at new diagnosis, from a patient treated with antithyroid drugs. The chain links TRBV19 to TRBJ2-1, with D hard to call. The CDR3 loop is CASSRWDEQFF. The CDR3 bases are TGTGCCAGTAGTCGATGGGATGAGCAGTTCTTC.